Listed here are 30 T cell receptor beta chains from one sample, sequenced in a study of cytomegalovirus exposure and HLA in healthy donors (dated by TCRdb to 2015 to 2018). The receptor library was made with the immunoSEQ multiplex PCR assay. The multiplex PCR relied on a mix of 60 forward primers for TCR Vbeta segments and 13 reverse primers for TCR Jbeta segments. Held by TCRdb, this immuneACCESS table contains in-frame sequences only and omits some clones. Under half of the omission traces to an unresolved V gene where checked; the cause of the rest is unknown. The sample table shows 95,000 or so clones, and roughly three quarters are seen once. Roughly 5% of the sample comes from the top ten. Sequencing used PBMCs. The receptor set was obtained from a woman aged 40 to 49 in good health and CMV-seronegative.

The rearrangement uses TRBV10-3 and TRBJ2-1; 8 positions match TRBD1. CDR1 and CDR2 from the germline V gene are ENHRY and SYGVKD. The CDR3 consists of 11 residues. With 3 bases clipped from V and 12 bases from J, the junction kept 1 base outside the gene matches. In DNA form, the CDR3 reads TGTGCCATCAGTGACGGGACAGGGCAGTTCTTC. Translation gives CAISDGTGQFF.

The rearrangement joins TRBV4-2 to TRBJ2-7; 10 bases are a match to TRBD2. Germline V gene sequence: CDR1 LGHNA, CDR2 YNFKEQ. J was trimmed by 3 bases and V by 2 bases; bases with no gene match: 4. The CDR3 totals 15 residues. The CDR3 is CASSQSLAGSYEQYF. CDR3 in DNA: TGTGCCAGCAGCCAATCACTAGCGGGGAGCTACGAGCAGTACTTC.

This clone was observed a few times. The V gene is TRBV19, the J gene TRBJ1-5, with TRBD1 as a possible D gene (5 bases). This CDR3 comprises 15 residues. Looked up from germline, CDR1 is LNHDA and CDR2 is SQIVND (reference sequence). With 8 bases removed from V and 2 bases from J, the gap between germline ends came to 16 bases. DNA of the CDR3: TGTGCCAGTTCGCCCGTTGGGGGGGGCAATCAGCCCCAGCATTTT. Its protein product is CASSPVGGGNQPQHF.

This clone was recorded once. This chain connects TRBV6-1 to TRBJ1-2; 8 nucleotides align to TRBD1. Germline V gives CDR1 MNHNS, CDR2 SASEGT. With V trimmed by 3 bases and J by 2 bases, 5 bases remained unmatched. This CDR3 region has 15 residues. The CDR3 DNA is TGTGCCAGCAGTGATTCAGGGGGCCAAAACTATGGCTACACCTTC. Protein sequence: CASSDSGGQNYGYTF.

The chain employs TRBV7-3 and TRBJ1-3; D unclear. The ends were cut back, 5 bases at V and 2 bases at J, with 7 bases in the middle. The CDR3 totals 13 residues. Germline loops: CDR1 SGHTA, CDR2 FQGTGA. The CDR3 sequence is CASSEVAGNTIYF. In DNA, the CDR3 is TGTGCCAGCAGCGAGGTTGCTGGAAACACCATATATTTT. Together with reference TRBV7-3 and TRBJ1-3, the CDR3 gives the full variable domain: GAGVSQTPSNKVTEKGKYVELRCDPISGHTALYWYRQSLGQGPEFLIYFQGTGAADDSGLPNDRFFAVRPEGSVSTLKIQRTERGDSAVYLCASSEVAGNTIYFGEGSWLTVV.

The chain carries TRBV5-1 and TRBJ2-2, with 9 bases fitting TRBD1. The V gene end was trimmed by 0 bases and the J gene end by 7 bases; junction bases not matched to a gene: 7. CDR3 size: 16 residues. Germline V lookup: CDR1 SGHRS, CDR2 YFSETQ. CDR3: CASSLASQGAVGELFF. The CDR3 DNA is TGCGCCAGCAGCTTGGCCTCACAGGGGGCGGTCGGGGAGCTGTTTTTT. Supplemented by reference TRBV5-1 and TRBJ2-2, the full variable domain reads KAGVTQTPRYLIKTRGQQVTLSCSPISGHRSVSWYQQTPGQGLQFLFEYFSETQRNKGNFPGRFSGRQFSNSRSEMNVSTLELGDSALYLCASSLASQGAVGELFFGEGSRLTVL.

The chain is built from TRBV4-1 and TRBJ2-1; 7 bases fit TRBD1. The CDR3 is made up of 15 amino acids. The V and J ends lost 4 bases and 5 bases, in that order; junction bases with no gene match: 8. In germline, CDR1 is MGHRA, CDR2 YSYEKL. CDR3 bases: TGCGCCAGCAGCCTAACAGGGGTATCGCACAATGAGCAGTTCTTC. It translates to CASSLTGVSHNEQFF.

This clone was detected once. The chain carries TRBV9 and TRBJ1-3; TRBD1 aligns across 10 bases. Per the germline V gene, CDR1 is SGDLS and CDR2 is YYNGEE. V gave up 3 bases and J gave up 0 bases; unmatched junction bases: 6. The CDR3 covers 17 residues. CDR3 sequence (DNA): TGTGCCAGCAGCGAGCGACAGGGGGCGAGCTCTGGAAACACCATATATTTT. It yields the protein CASSERQGASSGNTIYF.

This clone showed up just a few times. The rearrangement links TRBV18 to TRBJ1-5; the D is unclear. The CDR3 loop spans 13 amino acids. The V and J ends lost 2 bases and 5 bases respectively, with 7 bases between them. Per the germline V gene, CDR1 is KGHSH and CDR2 is LQKENI. As DNA, the CDR3 is TGTGCCAGCTCACCAGGGAGCGATCAGCCCCAGCATTTT. The encoded protein is CASSPGSDQPQHF.

The chain links TRBV4-1 to TRBJ2-5; D perhaps matches TRBD1 (5 bases). Germline V gene sequence: CDR1 MGHRA, CDR2 YSYEKL. The CDR3 runs 15 residues. Trimming cost V 3 bases and J 4 bases, with 15 bases left between them. The CDR3 sequence is CASSQAPGAPETQYF. The CDR3 DNA is TGCGCCAGCAGCCAGGCGCCTGGGGCGCCAGAGACCCAGTACTTC.

This chain joins TRBV9 and TRBJ1-2; a weak D match, TRBD1 (6 bases). Germline lookup yields CDR1 SGDLS and CDR2 YYNGEE. The CDR3 contains 16 residues. The V end was cut by 4 bases, the J end by 4 bases, with 20 bases between. In DNA form, the CDR3 reads TGTGCCAGCAGCCCCCGAGGGGCCGACAGGAGCTATGGCTACACCTTC. Its protein is CASSPRGADRSYGYTF.

This rearrangement joins TRBV18 to TRBJ1-6; 7 bases map to TRBD1. V was clipped by 1 base and J by 7 bases; unmatched bases: 1. The V gene's germline CDR1 is KGHSH and CDR2 LQKENI. The CDR3 extends over 14 amino acids. The chain's CDR3 is CASSPQGANSPLHF. In nucleotides, the CDR3 is TGTGCCAGCTCACCACAGGGGGCGAATTCACCCCTCCACTTT.

The rearrangement links TRBV7-3 to TRBJ1-1; TRBD1 matches 8 bases. The CDR3 consists of 14 residues. The germline CDR1 and CDR2 sequences are SGHTA and FQGTGA. After removal of 5 bases from V and 2 bases from J, the junction contained 4 bases not matched to a gene. As DNA, the CDR3 is TGTGCCAGCAGCCCAACAGGGGGAAACACTGAAGCTTTCTTT. The encoded protein is CASSPTGGNTEAFF.

The chain recombines TRBV14 with TRBJ2-5; D gene unclear. The CDR3 runs to 11 residues. The V gene lost 3 bases and the J gene lost 10 bases, with 9 bases spanning the gap. CDR1 is SGHDN and CDR2 is FVKESK in the germline V gene. CDR3 protein: CASSQLEDQYF. The CDR3 nucleotides read TGTGCCAGCAGCCAGCTTGAGGACCAGTACTTC. Based on the CDR3 plus reference TRBV14 and TRBJ2-5, the full variable domain is EAGVTQFPSHSVIEKGQTVTLRCDPISGHDNLYWYRRVMGKEIKFLLHFVKESKQDESGMPNNRFLAERTGGTYSTLKVQPAELEDSGVYFCASSQLEDQYFGPGTRLLVL.

The chain links TRBV2 to TRBJ1-5; TRBD1 matches at 7 bases. Germline V gene lookup returns CDR1 SNHLY and CDR2 FYNNEI. The ends lost 4 bases at V and 1 base at J; junction bases unmatched: 4. CDR3 length: 15 residues. The CDR3 DNA reads TGTGCCAGCAGTGCCTCGGGACAGAGCAATCAGCCCCAGCATTTT. This translates into CASSASGQSNQPQHF. The variable domain in full, with the rest retrieved from reference TRBV2 and TRBJ1-5, is EPEVTQTPSHQVTQMGQEVILRCVPISNHLYFYWYRQILGQKVEFLVSFYNNEISEKSEIFDDQFSVERPDGSNFTLKIRSTKLEDSAMYFCASSASGQSNQPQHFGDGTRLSIL.

This chain joins TRBV6-6 and TRBJ2-5; D is perhaps TRBD1 (6 bases). Germline V gene lookup returns CDR1 MNHNY and CDR2 SVGAGI (reference sequence). The CDR3 extends over 15 amino acids. Trimming removed 2 bases from V and 7 bases from J, with 17 bases in between. DNA of the CDR3: TGTGCCAGCAGTTACGATGTTCAGGGGCTTAGGACCCAGTACTTC. As protein: CASSYDVQGLRTQYF.

The V call is TRBV2, the J call TRBJ1-5; 9 bases align to TRBD1. Germline CDR1 is SNHLY and CDR2 is FYNNEI. The CDR3 has 16 amino acids. V gave up 7 bases and J gave up 3 bases; unmatched junction bases: 10. This chain's CDR3 is CASKMGQGNNNQPQHF. CDR3 nucleotide sequence: TGTGCCAGCAAAATGGGACAGGGTAATAACAATCAGCCCCAGCATTTT.

The chain recombines TRBV4-1 with TRBJ1-5, with D possibly TRBD1 on 5 matching bases. The germline V gene encodes CDR1 MGHRA and CDR2 YSYEKL. The V end lost 4 bases, the J end lost 1 base, and 11 bases lay between the germline ends. The CDR3 is 15 amino acids. CDR3 in amino acids: CASSPRGESNQPQHF. In DNA form, the CDR3 reads TGCGCCAGCAGCCCTAGGGGCGAAAGCAATCAGCCCCAGCATTTT.

The chain is built from TRBV12-5 and TRBJ2-2; the D gene is possibly TRBD2 (5 bases). This CDR3 spans 13 amino acids. V lost 2 bases to trimming and J lost 6 bases, with 7 bases between them. CDR1 is LGHNT, CDR2 FRNRAP, per germline. The CDR3 nucleotides are TGTGCTAGTGGTTTGCCACTAGCCGGGGAGCTGTTTTTT. Its protein product is CASGLPLAGELFF. Full variable domain (remainder filled in from reference TRBV12-5 and TRBJ2-2): DARVTQTPRHKVTEMGQEVTMRCQPILGHNTVFWYRQTMMQGLELLAYFRNRAPLDDSGMPKDRFSAEMPDATLATLKIQPSEPRDSAVYFCASGLPLAGELFFGEGSRLTVL.

J is TRBJ1-1 and V is TRBV27; TRBD1 aligns across 8 bases. The CDR3 loop spans 14 amino acids. Germline trimming cut 8 bases from V and 3 bases from J; bases unmatched to any gene: 8. CDR1 is MNHEY and CDR2 is SMNVEV in the germline V gene (reference sequence). Written as DNA, the CDR3 is TGTGCCAGCCGCTTTTCGACAGGGGACACTGAAGCTTTCTTT. It specifies CASRFSTGDTEAFF.

This clone was seen a handful of times. The J gene is TRBJ2-7, the V gene TRBV18, with TRBD1 as a possible D gene (6 bases). Germline loops: CDR1 KGHSH, CDR2 LQKENI. The CDR3 contains 16 residues. V gave up 3 bases and J gave up 3 bases, with 18 bases separating them. The CDR3 DNA follows: TGTGCCAGCTCACCCTCCCACGGACAGAAGGGCTACGAGCAGTACTTC. Its protein product is CASSPSHGQKGYEQYF.

This clone has only a few counts. The genes are TRBV21-1 and TRBJ1-4. TRBV21-1 is recorded as a pseudogene. The length of the CDR3 is 17 residues. CDR3 residues: CASSNPPWRARNEKLFF. The CDR3 DNA reads as TGTGCCAGCAGCAACCCCCCCTGGAGGGCCCGTAATGAAAAACTGTTTTTT.

The chain uses TRBV2 and TRBJ1-2; possible D gene TRBD1, 6 bases. The CDR3 is 17 amino acids. Germline CDR1 and CDR2: SNHLY and FYNNEI. V lost 5 bases, J lost 0 bases, and 19 bases lay in between. CDR3 DNA: TGTGCCAGCAGTCTCGAGGGCAGGGGAGCCACTAACTATGGCTACACCTTC. This codes for CASSLEGRGATNYGYTF.

This chain joins TRBV2 and TRBJ2-3, with 12 bases fitting TRBD2. CDR1 is SNHLY, CDR2 FYNNEI, per germline. The CDR3 has 16 amino acids. V was clipped by 7 bases and J by 0 bases; unmatched bases: 5. CDR3 amino acids: CASNRLAGASTDTQYF. The CDR3 nucleotides read TGTGCCAGCAATCGACTAGCGGGGGCTAGCACAGATACGCAGTATTTT.

The V call is TRBV5-8, the J call TRBJ2-7, with D maybe TRBD1 (5 bases). The ends were cut back, 0 bases at V and 5 bases at J, with 9 bases in the middle. Germline V lookup: CDR1 SGHTS, CDR2 YDEGEE. The CDR3 is 13 amino acids. The CDR3 here is CASSLGQTNEQYF. The CDR3 nucleotides read TGTGCCAGCAGCTTGGGACAGACAAACGAGCAGTACTTC.

The chain uses TRBV7-2 and TRBJ2-5; 11 bases match TRBD2. Germline CDR1 is SGHTA and CDR2 is FQGNSA. This CDR3 spans 17 amino acids. The trim removed 3 bases at V and 4 bases at J, leaving 10 bases unmatched. CDR3 DNA: TGTGCCAGCAGCTTGACGGGGCTAGCGGGGGGTGGAGAGACCCAGTACTTC. Residues: CASSLTGLAGGGETQYF.

The chain is built from TRBV29-1 and TRBJ2-2, with a weak D call TRBD2 (5 bases). The length of the CDR3 is 17 residues. The germline CDR1 and CDR2 sequences are SQVTM and ANQGSEA. V lost 3 bases, J lost 2 bases, and 19 bases lay in between. The CDR3 is CSVDGFVAGLNTGELFF. Here the CDR3 DNA reads TGCAGCGTTGATGGTTTCGTAGCCGGACTCAACACCGGGGAGCTGTTTTTT.

The gene calls are TRBV7-6 and TRBJ1-1; D perhaps matches TRBD1 (5 bases). The CDR3 contains 11 residues. V was clipped by 7 bases and J by 11 bases, with 14 bases between them. Germline lookup yields CDR1 SGHVS and CDR2 FNYEAQ. CDR3 amino acids: CASTPPGEAFF. The CDR3 DNA sequence: TGTGCCAGCACCCCACCGGGGGAGGCTTTCTTT.

The CDR3 spells CASSSTAGVQAYGYTF. The CDR3 DNA reads TGTGCCAGCAGTTCGACCGCAGGGGTCCAGGCCTATGGCTACACCTTC. This chain connects TRBV28 to TRBJ1-2, with a tentative D call TRBD1 (6 bases). Germline loops: CDR1 MDHEN, CDR2 SYDVKM. This CDR3 region has 16 residues. V lost 4 bases, J lost 4 bases, and 19 bases lay in between.

The J gene is TRBJ1-1, the V gene TRBV7-2; a weak D match, TRBD1 (5 bases). The length of the CDR3 is 15 residues. Germline CDR1 SGHTA, CDR2 FQGNSA. Trimming took 5 bases from V and 7 from J, leaving 20 bases between them. CDR3 sequence: CASSLKTVLVVEAFF. The CDR3 bases are TGTGCCAGCAGCCTGAAGACAGTGCTAGTTGTTGAAGCTTTCTTT.